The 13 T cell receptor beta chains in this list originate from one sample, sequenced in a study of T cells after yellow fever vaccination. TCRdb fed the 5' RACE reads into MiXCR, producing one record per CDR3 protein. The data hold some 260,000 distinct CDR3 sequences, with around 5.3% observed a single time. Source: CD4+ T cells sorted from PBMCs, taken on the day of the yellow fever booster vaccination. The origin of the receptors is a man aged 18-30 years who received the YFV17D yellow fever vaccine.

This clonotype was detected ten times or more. This CDR3 reads CASKGQMNTEAFF. The CDR3 bases are TGTGCCAGCAAGGGACAGATGAACACTGAAGCTTTCTTT. The gene calls are TRBV12-3 or TRBV12-4 and TRBJ1-1; TRBD1 matches at 7 bases. J was trimmed by 0 bases and V by 7 bases; bases with no gene match: 2. CDR3 size: 13 residues.

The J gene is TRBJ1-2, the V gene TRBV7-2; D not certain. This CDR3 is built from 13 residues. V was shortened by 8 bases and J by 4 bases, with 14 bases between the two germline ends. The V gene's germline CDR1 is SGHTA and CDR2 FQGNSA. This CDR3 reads CASPGPEGYGYTF. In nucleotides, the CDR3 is TGTGCCAGCCCTGGACCGGAGGGCTATGGCTACACCTTC.

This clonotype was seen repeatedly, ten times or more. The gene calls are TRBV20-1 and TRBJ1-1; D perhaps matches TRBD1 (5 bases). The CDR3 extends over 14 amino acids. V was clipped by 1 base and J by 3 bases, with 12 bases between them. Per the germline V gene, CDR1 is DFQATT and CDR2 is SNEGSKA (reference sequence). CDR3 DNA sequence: TGCAGTGCTAGAGGGGGGTCGAGAGACACTGAAGCTTTCTTT. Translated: CSARGGSRDTEAFF.

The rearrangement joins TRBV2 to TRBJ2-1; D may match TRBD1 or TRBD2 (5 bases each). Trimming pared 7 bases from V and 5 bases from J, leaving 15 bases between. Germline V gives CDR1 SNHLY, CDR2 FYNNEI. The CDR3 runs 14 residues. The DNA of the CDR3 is TGTGCCAGCAAACTAAAAGGGACCGACAATGAGCAGTTCTTC. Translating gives CASKLKGTDNEQFF.

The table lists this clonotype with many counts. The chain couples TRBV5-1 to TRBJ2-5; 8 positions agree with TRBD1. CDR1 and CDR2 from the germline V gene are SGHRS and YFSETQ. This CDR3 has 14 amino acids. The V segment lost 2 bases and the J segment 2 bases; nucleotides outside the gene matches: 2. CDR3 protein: CASSFGQGQETQYF. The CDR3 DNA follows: TGCGCCAGCAGCTTCGGACAGGGACAAGAGACCCAGTACTTC.

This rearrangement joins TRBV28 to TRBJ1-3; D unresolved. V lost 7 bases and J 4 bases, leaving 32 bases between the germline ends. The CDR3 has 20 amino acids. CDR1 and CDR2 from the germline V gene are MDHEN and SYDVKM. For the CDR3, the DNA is TGTGCCAGCACCCCTCCCCTCGGGCAGGACGGATCGTACCCAGGAAACACCATATATTTT. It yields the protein CASTPPLGQDGSYPGNTIYF.

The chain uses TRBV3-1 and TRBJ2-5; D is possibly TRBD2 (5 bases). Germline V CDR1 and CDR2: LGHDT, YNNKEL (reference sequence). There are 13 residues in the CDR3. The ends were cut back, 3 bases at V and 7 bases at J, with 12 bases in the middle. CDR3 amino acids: CASSQRAAGTQYF. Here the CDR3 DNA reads TGTGCCAGCAGCCAGAGGGCCGCGGGGACCCAGTACTTC.

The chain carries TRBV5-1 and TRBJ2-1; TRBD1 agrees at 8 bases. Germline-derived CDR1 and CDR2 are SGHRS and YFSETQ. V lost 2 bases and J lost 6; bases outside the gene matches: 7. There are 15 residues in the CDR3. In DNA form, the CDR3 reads TGCGCCAGCAGCTTCTCCGGGACAGGACTCAATGAGCAGTTCTTC. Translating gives CASSFSGTGLNEQFF.

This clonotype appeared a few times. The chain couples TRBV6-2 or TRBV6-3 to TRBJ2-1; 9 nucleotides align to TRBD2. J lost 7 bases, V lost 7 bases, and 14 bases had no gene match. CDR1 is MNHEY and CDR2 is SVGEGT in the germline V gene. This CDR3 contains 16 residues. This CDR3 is CASTSWGAGGRNEQFF. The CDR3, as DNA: TGTGCCAGCACCTCCTGGGGAGCGGGGGGTCGAAATGAGCAGTTCTTC.

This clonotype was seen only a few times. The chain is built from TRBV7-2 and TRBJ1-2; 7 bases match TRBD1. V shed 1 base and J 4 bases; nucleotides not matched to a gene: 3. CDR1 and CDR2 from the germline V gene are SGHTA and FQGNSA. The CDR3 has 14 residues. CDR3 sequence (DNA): TGTGCCAGCAGCTTAGGGGACAGATCCTATGGCTACACCTTC. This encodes CASSLGDRSYGYTF.

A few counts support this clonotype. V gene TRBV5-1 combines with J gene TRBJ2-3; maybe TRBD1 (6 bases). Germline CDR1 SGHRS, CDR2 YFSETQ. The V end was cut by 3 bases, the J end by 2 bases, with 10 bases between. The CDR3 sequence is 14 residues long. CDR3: CASSSGQNTDTQYF. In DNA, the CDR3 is TGCGCCAGCAGCTCGGGACAAAACACAGATACGCAGTATTTT.

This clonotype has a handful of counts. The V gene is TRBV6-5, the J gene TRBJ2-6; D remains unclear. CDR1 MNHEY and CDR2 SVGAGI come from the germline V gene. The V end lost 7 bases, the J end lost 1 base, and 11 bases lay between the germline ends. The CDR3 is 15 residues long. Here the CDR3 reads CASTALGSGANVLTF. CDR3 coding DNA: TGTGCCAGCACAGCCCTCGGTTCTGGGGCCAACGTCCTGACTTTC.

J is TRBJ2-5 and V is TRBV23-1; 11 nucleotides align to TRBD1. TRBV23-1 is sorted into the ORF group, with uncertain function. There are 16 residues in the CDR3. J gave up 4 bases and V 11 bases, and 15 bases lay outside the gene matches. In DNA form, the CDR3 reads TGCGCCCCCCATCCCGGGACAGGGGGGCGCGTAGAGACCCAGTACTTC. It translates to CAPHPGTGGRVETQYF.